The 16 T cell receptor beta chains below were found in one sample sequenced in a study of molecular identifiers for immune sequencing clone quantification. TCRdb ran MiXCR on the PCR reads and lists one entry per CDR3 protein. The data show some 680,000 distinct CDR3 sequences, with less than 30% seen just once and around 0.78% held by the top ten. Source material: naive CD8+ T cells from blood, with Jurkat cell RNA spiked in. The subset here: FACS-sorted CD8+CD4-CCR7+CD45RA+ naive T cells. Receptor source: a human donor in good health. Some libraries in this study had Jurkat cell RNA spiked in.

This clonotype was detected only a few times. The chain recombines TRBV11-2 with TRBJ2-1; TRBD2 aligns across 8 bases. Germline CDR1 is SGHAT and CDR2 is FQNNGV. V shed 5 bases, J shed 7 bases, and the junction held 10 bases outside the gene matches. This CDR3 has 15 residues. The CDR3 bases are TGTGCCAGCAGCCGAGAGCGGGGGATAGTTAATGAGCAGTTCTTC. Its translation: CASSRERGIVNEQFF.

This clonotype was detected ten times or more. The chain has TRBV20-1 and TRBJ2-5; maybe TRBD2 (6 bases). Trimming took 1 base from V and 5 from J, leaving 26 bases between them. Germline CDR1 and CDR2: DFQATT and SNEGSKA (reference sequence). This CDR3 region has 18 residues. This CDR3 reads CSARAGTEISGLPETQYF. As DNA, the CDR3 is TGCAGTGCTAGAGCCGGGACGGAGATCAGCGGGTTGCCTGAGACCCAGTACTTC.

For this clonotype: A much larger clonotype is one base distant, so this may be a read error. No conserved phenylalanine or tryptophan is present at the end of the CDR3, so a read error is the likely explanation. This rearrangement joins TRBV29-1 to TRBJ2-7, with D maybe TRBD1 (5 bases). The CDR3 sequence is 12 residues long. V was trimmed by 6 bases and J by 1 base, leaving 10 bases between them. Germline assignment: CDR1 SQVTM and CDR2 ANQGSEA. The CDR3 DNA follows: TGCAGCGTGCAGGGCCCATCCTACGAGCAGTACCTC. It is translated as CSVQGPSYEQYL.

V usage is TRBV12-5 and J usage is TRBJ2-1; TRBD1 is a possible D gene (6 bases). The CDR3 is 13 residues long. Germline CDR1 is LGHNT and CDR2 is FRNRAP. The ends were cut back, 2 bases at V and 5 bases at J, with 7 bases in the middle. CDR3 loop: CASGLQGHNEQFF. The CDR3 DNA follows: TGTGCTAGTGGTTTGCAGGGGCACAATGAGCAGTTCTTC. Drawing the rest from reference TRBV12-5 and TRBJ2-1, the complete variable domain is DARVTQTPRHKVTEMGQEVTMRCQPILGHNTVFWYRQTMMQGLELLAYFRNRAPLDDSGMPKDRFSAEMPDATLATLKIQPSEPRDSAVYFCASGLQGHNEQFFGPGTRLTVL.

DNA for the CDR3: TGTGCCAGCAGCCCCGACCGGGTCGGGGGGCGATACGAGCAGTACTTC. Residues: CASSPDRVGGRYEQYF. V usage is TRBV7-9 and J usage is TRBJ2-7; TRBD2 might be the D (7 bases). The CDR3 runs 16 residues. Germline V gene lookup returns CDR1 SEHNR and CDR2 FQNEAQ (reference sequence). The V gene lost 5 bases and the J gene lost 4 bases, with 21 bases spanning the gap.

As concerns this clonotype: At one of its ends the junction is not consistent with the germline gene, which may arise from a read error. V gene TRBV27 combines with J gene TRBJ1-1; D uncertain. The CDR3 runs 11 residues. Germline-derived CDR1 and CDR2 are MNHEY and SMNVEV (reference sequence). CDR3 DNA sequence: TGTGCCAGCAGTTTCGTCTACGAAGCTCTCTTT. Protein product: CASSFVYEALF.

In its sample, this clonotype was seen many times. This chain joins TRBV29-1 and TRBJ1-2, with 7 bases that match TRBD1. V shed 5 bases, J shed 7 bases, and the junction held 13 bases outside the gene matches. In germline, CDR1 is SQVTM, CDR2 ANQGSEA. CDR3 length: 14 amino acids. The CDR3, as DNA: TGCAGCGTTCCCCTTGCCGGGACAGCCTCTGGCTACACCTTC. It specifies CSVPLAGTASGYTF.

This clonotype has a count of ten or more. This chain uses TRBV15 with TRBJ1-5, with D hard to call. Germline V gene lookup returns CDR1 LNHNV and CDR2 YYDKDF (reference sequence). The ends were cut back, 0 bases at V and 2 bases at J, with 8 bases in the middle. The CDR3 runs 15 residues. The CDR3 reads CATSRDYQGNQPQHF. The CDR3 nucleotides are TGTGCCACCAGCAGAGATTATCAAGGCAATCAGCCCCAGCATTTT.

As to this clonotype: One end of the junction fails to match germline, which may point to a read error. V and J are TRBV6-2 or TRBV6-3 and TRBJ2-1, with TRBD2 matching over 9 bases. This CDR3 comprises 17 residues. Per the germline V gene, CDR1 is MNHEY and CDR2 is SVGEGT. CDR3 region: CGSSSPAGGLSYNEQFF. The CDR3, as DNA: TGTGGCAGCAGTTCACCAGCGGGGGGACTCTCCTACAATGAGCAGTTCTTC.

The chain recombines TRBV6-1 with TRBJ1-5; a weak D match, TRBD1 (6 bases). V was shortened by 3 bases and J by 4 bases, with 19 bases between the two germline ends. This CDR3 has 17 residues. In germline, CDR1 is MNHNS, CDR2 SASEGT. CDR3 protein: CASSDGGHPASNQPQHF. The CDR3 DNA reads TGTGCCAGCAGTGATGGGGGACACCCGGCCTCTAATCAGCCCCAGCATTTT.

Turning to this clonotype: A read error is possible here, since a much larger clone lies one base away. The chain combines TRBV7-2 with TRBJ2-3; 9 bases agree with TRBD1. With 5 bases clipped from V and 4 bases from J, the junction kept 7 bases outside the gene matches. Germline V CDR1 and CDR2: SGHTA, FQGNSA. The CDR3 totals 15 residues. The CDR3, as DNA: TGTGCCAGCAGCCCCGTGGGACAGGGCGCAGATACGCAGTATTTT. It yields the protein CASSPVGQGADTQYF.

The J gene is TRBJ2-1, the V gene TRBV7-9, with no clear D. CDR1 is SEHNR and CDR2 is FQNEAQ in the germline V gene (reference sequence). V lost 3 bases and J lost 7, with 22 bases in between. The CDR3 spans 17 residues. As DNA, the CDR3 is TGTGCCAGCAGCTTTTCTGTCTACTCTACAAAGTGGAATGAGCAGTTCTTC. It specifies CASSFSVYSTKWNEQFF.

Only a few counts were recorded for this clonotype. V and J are TRBV7-6 and TRBJ2-7; TRBD2 matches at 9 bases. V dropped 2 bases and J dropped 7; count of bases not matched to a gene: 12. The CDR3 runs to 16 residues. The germline CDR1 and CDR2 sequences are SGHVS and FNYEAQ. Written as DNA, the CDR3 is TGTGCCAGCAGCTTATATTGGGAAGCGGGGGGTGATGAGCAGTACTTC. Translated, it gives CASSLYWEAGGDEQYF.

This clonotype was seen ten or more times. The rearrangement uses TRBV5-1 and TRBJ1-1, with D hard to call. V lost 5 bases to trimming and J lost 1 base, with 9 bases between them. Germline values: CDR1 SGHRS, CDR2 YFSETQ. CDR3 size: 13 residues. In DNA form, the CDR3 reads TGCGCCAGCAGTTCTACAGCGAACACTGAAGCTTTCTTT. Its protein is CASSSTANTEAFF.

Comments on this clonotype: A far larger clone is one base from this, pointing to a likely read error. The CDR3 does not close with the conserved phenylalanine or tryptophan, likely indicating a read error. V gene TRBV27 combines with J gene TRBJ2-7; no reliable D call. The CDR3 runs to 12 residues. Trimming left V 6 bases short and J 1 base short, with 7 bases between. CDR1 is MNHEY, CDR2 SMNVEV, per germline (reference sequence). The chain's CDR3 is CASRGPSYEQYY. CDR3 nucleotide sequence: TGTGCCAGCAGGGGCCCATCCTACGAGCAGTACTAC.

This clonotype was seen a few times. V and J are TRBV28 and TRBJ2-2; D gene ambiguous. The germline V gene has CDR1 MDHEN and CDR2 SYDVKM. The CDR3 runs 14 residues. Trimming removed 6 bases at V and 4 bases at J, with 12 bases between. Written as DNA, the CDR3 is TGTGCCAGCAGCCGACGATGGACCACCGGGGAGCTGTTTTTT. Its translation is CASSRRWTTGELFF.